This is a list of T cell receptor beta chains from one sample in a study of blood T cells in healthy people across ages. A single record per CDR3 protein comes from TCRdb applying MiXCR to the 5' RACE reads. The repertoire has hundreds of thousands of distinct CDR3 sequences, 52% of them found once; the top ten carry roughly 13%. The sequenced material came from blood. The receptor source for this set is a woman older than 75 in good health. Each CDR3 is given without its conserved first and last residue.

cdr3_length: 12; j_call: TRBJ2-1; v_call: TRBV5-1; cdr3_aa: ASALHPAVNEQF
cdr3_length: 10; j_call: TRBJ2-7; v_call: TRBV6-2/TRBV6-3; cdr3_aa: ASSPGHLWQY
cdr3_length: 10; j_call: NA; v_call: TRBV7-3; cdr3_aa: ASPRSRETQY
cdr3_length: 13; j_call: TRBJ2-1; v_call: TRBV7-2; cdr3_aa: ASSQEGQFYNEQF
cdr3_length: 13; j_call: NA; v_call: TRBV9; cdr3_aa: ASSTWGGLAETQY
cdr3_length: 14; j_call: TRBJ2-2; v_call: TRBV27; cdr3_aa: ASSLGGATNTGELF
cdr3_length: 13; j_call: TRBJ2-5; v_call: TRBV7-2; cdr3_aa: ASSQSGQHQETQY
cdr3_length: 14; j_call: TRBJ2-1; v_call: TRBV29-1; cdr3_aa: SVEDGRARSYNEQF
cdr3_length: 14; j_call: TRBJ2-2; v_call: TRBV3-1; cdr3_aa: ASRKQDRGNTGELF
cdr3_length: 13; j_call: TRBJ2-7; v_call: TRBV20-1; cdr3_aa: SARGRREKAYEQY
cdr3_length: 13; j_call: TRBJ2-1; v_call: TRBV7-9; cdr3_aa: ASSLGPLSVNEQF
cdr3_length: 14; j_call: TRBJ2-3; v_call: TRBV11-2; cdr3_aa: ASSLGQGQWQYTQY
cdr3_length: 13; j_call: TRBJ2-2; v_call: TRBV27; cdr3_aa: ASTDWTANTGELF
cdr3_length: 14; j_call: TRBJ2-5; v_call: TRBV4-3; cdr3_aa: ASSQGTQGISETQY
cdr3_length: 11; j_call: TRBJ2-1; v_call: TRBV7-8; cdr3_aa: ASSLGPVNEQF
cdr3_length: 12; j_call: TRBJ2-1; v_call: TRBV3-1; cdr3_aa: ASRMANRANEQF
cdr3_length: 12; j_call: TRBJ2-7; v_call: TRBV29-1; cdr3_aa: SVLIDSGSYEQY
cdr3_length: 12; j_call: TRBJ2-3; v_call: TRBV5-1; cdr3_aa: ASSPSARADTQY
cdr3_length: 13; j_call: TRBJ2-1; v_call: TRBV5-1; cdr3_aa: ASSPTSGGNNEQF
cdr3_length: 13; j_call: TRBJ2-6; v_call: TRBV28; cdr3_aa: ASSPDFSGANVLT
cdr3_length: 13; j_call: TRBJ1-4; v_call: TRBV6-2/TRBV6-3; cdr3_aa: ASSYSTGTSEKLF
cdr3_length: 11; j_call: TRBJ2-7; v_call: TRBV28; cdr3_aa: ASRTSGSLEQY
cdr3_length: 11; j_call: TRBJ2-3; v_call: TRBV7-2; cdr3_aa: ASSLVERAGKY
cdr3_length: 14; j_call: TRBJ2-1; v_call: TRBV18; cdr3_aa: ASSPPLLGNVDEQF
cdr3_length: 12; j_call: TRBJ2-5; v_call: TRBV20-1; cdr3_aa: SAPTYTGAETQY
cdr3_length: 12; j_call: TRBJ1-5; v_call: TRBV20-1; cdr3_aa: SARGGTANQPQH
cdr3_length: 13; j_call: TRBJ2-6; v_call: TRBV28; cdr3_aa: ASVGGGTGANVLT
cdr3_length: 11; j_call: TRBJ1-2; v_call: TRBV20-1; cdr3_aa: SARVEAEYGYT
cdr3_length: 11; j_call: TRBJ2-1; v_call: TRBV7-3; cdr3_aa: ASSLSRRNEQF
cdr3_length: 11; j_call: TRBJ2-5; v_call: TRBV7-9; cdr3_aa: ASSWGSQETQY
cdr3_length: 12; j_call: TRBJ2-5; v_call: TRBV12-3/TRBV12-4; cdr3_aa: VSTLRPAQETQY
cdr3_length: 11; j_call: TRBJ2-1; v_call: TRBV7-9; cdr3_aa: ASSFAIRGEQF
cdr3_length: 17; j_call: TRBJ2-5; v_call: TRBV5-1; cdr3_aa: ASSLETGTGRGALETQY
cdr3_length: 10; j_call: TRBJ1-2; v_call: TRBV20-1; cdr3_aa: SASMGLGGYT
cdr3_length: 13; j_call: TRBJ2-7; v_call: TRBV29-1; cdr3_aa: SVEDSGRLGYEQY
cdr3_length: 10; j_call: TRBJ2-1; v_call: TRBV7-2; cdr3_aa: ASSLYPGEQF
cdr3_length: 11; j_call: TRBJ2-1; v_call: TRBV6-6; cdr3_aa: AGRLGGDNEQF
cdr3_length: 13; j_call: TRBJ2-3; v_call: TRBV28; cdr3_aa: ASSLFGVGTDTQY
cdr3_length: 12; j_call: TRBJ1-1; v_call: TRBV5-1; cdr3_aa: ASSLDPGGTEAF
cdr3_length: 12; j_call: TRBJ2-2; v_call: TRBV20-1; cdr3_aa: SAERGGDTGELF
cdr3_length: 16; j_call: TRBJ1-4; v_call: TRBV3-1; cdr3_aa: ASSQDPDWEKNNEKLF
cdr3_length: 15; j_call: TRBJ2-5; v_call: TRBV2; cdr3_aa: ASSGLAGQLLRETQY
cdr3_length: 10; j_call: TRBJ2-7; v_call: TRBV15; cdr3_aa: ATSSSPYEQY
cdr3_length: 11; j_call: TRBJ2-1; v_call: TRBV29-1; cdr3_aa: SVGKGLYNEQF
cdr3_length: 14; j_call: TRBJ2-5; v_call: TRBV5-1; cdr3_aa: ASSHRGQGQGETQY
cdr3_length: 12; j_call: TRBJ2-3; v_call: TRBV4-1; cdr3_aa: ASSQDRLLDTQY
cdr3_length: 13; j_call: TRBJ2-7; v_call: TRBV2; cdr3_aa: ASRNTGTALYGQY
cdr3_length: 11; j_call: TRBJ1-1; v_call: TRBV2; cdr3_aa: ASSKQGNTEAF
cdr3_length: 12; j_call: TRBJ1-2; v_call: TRBV7-2; cdr3_aa: ASSSQVVADGYT
cdr3_length: 14; j_call: TRBJ2-5; v_call: TRBV24-1; cdr3_aa: ATSDQTRSKLNEQY
cdr3_length: 12; j_call: TRBJ1-5; v_call: TRBV3-1; cdr3_aa: ASSQGTGRRPQH
cdr3_length: 10; j_call: TRBJ2-1; v_call: TRBV30; cdr3_aa: AWSRQVLEQF